This passage covers 22 T cell receptor beta chains from one sample sequenced in a study of blood T cell repertoires in COVID-19. Generated by immunoSEQ multiplex PCR, the TCRdb table keeps only in-frame clones and is missing some. The sample lists 250,000 to 300,000 clones, over 75% occurring once. The sample consisted of peripheral blood. The receptors come from a man aged 50 to 60 with active or convalescent COVID-19.

This clone was seen only once. This chain uses TRBV15 with TRBJ2-2; TRBD2 aligns across 7 bases. J lost 6 bases, V lost 6 bases, and 1 base had no gene match. From germline, CDR1 is LNHNV and CDR2 YYDKDF (reference sequence). The CDR3 totals 12 residues. CDR3 in DNA: TGTGCCACCAGGGGGGGGGCCGGGGAGCTGTTTTTT. Translating gives CATRGGAGELFF.

This clone was counted once. The gene calls are TRBV5-1 and TRBJ2-3; D might be TRBD1 (5 bases). The CDR3 is 14 amino acids. V shed 4 bases and J shed 0 bases, with 9 bases lying between them. Germline V gene sequence: CDR1 SGHRS, CDR2 YFSETQ. CDR3: CASSVSGSTDTQYF. The CDR3 nucleotides read TGCGCCAGCAGCGTTTCAGGGAGCACAGATACGCAGTATTTT.

In this sample, this clone turned up a few times. The chain employs TRBV20-1 and TRBJ2-7, with TRBD2 identical over 7 bases. Germline lookup yields CDR1 DFQATT and CDR2 SNEGSKA (reference sequence). J lost 0 bases, V lost 3 bases, and 2 bases had no gene match. CDR3 length: 13 residues. The CDR3 DNA sequence: TGCAGTGCTAGTGGCGGGAGCTCCTACGAGCAGTACTTC. Translation: CSASGGSSYEQYF.

This clone was recorded once. The V call is TRBV6-5, the J call TRBJ2-1; D is possibly TRBD1 (5 bases). Trimming took 5 bases from V and 4 from J, leaving 9 bases between them. This CDR3 spans 13 amino acids. Per germline, CDR1 MNHEY and CDR2 SVGAGI. The CDR3 DNA reads TGTGCCAGCAGTAAGACAGATTACAATGAGCAGTTCTTC. It translates to CASSKTDYNEQFF.

The chain uses TRBV10-3 and TRBJ1-1; 7 bases match TRBD1. The CDR3 is 12 residues long. After removal of 3 bases from V and 8 bases from J, the junction contained 3 bases not matched to a gene. The germline gives CDR1 ENHRY, CDR2 SYGVKD. The CDR3 DNA reads TGTGCCATCAGTGACGGGACAGACGAAGCTTTCTTT. This translates into CAISDGTDEAFF.

This clone was found a few times. The chain employs TRBV9 and TRBJ1-3, with D tentatively TRBD1 (5 bases). The CDR3 is 13 amino acids. V lost 4 bases and J 2 bases, leaving 7 bases between the germline ends. CDR1 and CDR2 (germline): SGDLS, YYNGEE. As DNA, the CDR3 is TGTGCCAGCAGCTGGGGGGCTGGAAACACCATATATTTT. Amino acid sequence: CASSWGAGNTIYF.

The chain is built from TRBV7-2 and TRBJ1-4, with 10 bases fitting TRBD1. CDR3 length equals 14 residues. Germline V gene sequence: CDR1 SGHTA, CDR2 FQGNSA. V trimming: 1 base; J trimming: 12 bases; junction bases outside the gene matches: 5. In DNA, the CDR3 is TGTGCCAGCAGCTTAGGACAGGGGGCGACGGAACTGTTTTTT. Translated, it gives CASSLGQGATELFF.

The J gene is TRBJ2-7, the V gene TRBV30; D call uncertain. V lost 2 bases, J lost 5 bases, and 10 bases lay in between. The CDR3 runs to 12 residues. The germline CDR1 and CDR2 sequences are GTSNPN and SVGIG (reference sequence). The CDR3 nucleotides are TGTGCCTGGAGTAAATCAGGCCACGAGCAGTACTTC. Translating gives CAWSKSGHEQYF.

The rearrangement uses TRBV7-2 and TRBJ1-2, with D unresolved. The CDR3 consists of 13 residues. The V and J ends lost 2 bases and 8 bases respectively, with 12 bases between them. Per germline, CDR1 SGHTA and CDR2 FQGNSA. The CDR3 sequence is CASSLWEGLGYTF. The CDR3 DNA reads TGTGCCAGCAGCTTATGGGAGGGTCTGGGCTACACCTTC.

This chain connects TRBV4-1 to TRBJ2-7; D might be TRBD2 (6 bases). CDR1 and CDR2 (germline): MGHRA, YSYEKL. The CDR3 runs to 16 residues. The V end was cut by 3 bases, the J end by 2 bases, with 17 bases between. The CDR3: CASSHPAAGGPYEQYF. CDR3 sequence (DNA): TGCGCCAGCAGCCACCCGGCGGCCGGAGGGCCCTACGAGCAGTACTTC.

The chain recombines TRBV30 with TRBJ1-6, with TRBD1 identical over 7 bases. With 1 base clipped from V and 8 bases from J, the junction kept 8 bases outside the gene matches. Germline values: CDR1 GTSNPN, CDR2 SVGIG (reference sequence). The CDR3 has 15 residues. CDR3 nucleotides: TGTGCCTGGAGTGCCAGCAGGGGGGTCTATTCACCCCTCCACTTT. This codes for CAWSASRGVYSPLHF.

This clone was observed once. The rearrangement uses TRBV15 and TRBJ2-4; 10 bases line up with TRBD2. Germline V CDR1 and CDR2: LNHNV, YYDKDF (reference sequence). Germline trimming cut 0 bases from V and 0 bases from J; bases unmatched to any gene: 14. The CDR3 consists of 21 residues. The CDR3 DNA sequence: TGTGCCACCAGCAGAGATTATTTGGAGCGGGAGGGGGGGAAAGCCAAAAACATTCAGTACTTC. This translates into CATSRDYLEREGGKAKNIQYF. The full variable domain, its missing parts supplied by reference TRBV15 and TRBJ2-4, is DAMVIQNPRYQVTQFGKPVTLSCSQTLNHNVMYWYQQKSSQAPKLLFHYYDKDFNNEADTPDNFQSRRPNTSFCFLDIRSPGLGDTAMYLCATSRDYLEREGGKAKNIQYFGAGTRLSVL.

This rearrangement joins TRBV9 to TRBJ2-2, with 9 positions matching TRBD2. Germline loops: CDR1 SGDLS, CDR2 YYNGEE. The CDR3 sequence is 15 residues long. The V segment lost 6 bases and the J segment 2 bases; nucleotides outside the gene matches: 5. The CDR3 region has the DNA TGTGCCAGCACCGCGGGACTAGCTAACACCGGGGAGCTGTTTTTT. Amino acids: CASTAGLANTGELFF.

V and J are TRBV7-3 and TRBJ2-1; no definite D call. Trimming removed 3 bases at V and 6 bases at J, with 9 bases between. The CDR3 has 13 amino acids. Germline assignment: CDR1 SGHTA and CDR2 FQGTGA. The CDR3 nucleotides are TGTGCCAGCAGCTTCTCCGTCCTCAATGAGCAGTTCTTC. The encoded protein is CASSFSVLNEQFF. Using reference TRBV7-3 and TRBJ2-1 for the parts outside the CDR3, the full variable domain is GAGVSQTPSNKVTEKGKYVELRCDPISGHTALYWYRQSLGQGPEFLIYFQGTGAADDSGLPNDRFFAVRPEGSVSTLKIQRTERGDSAVYLCASSFSVLNEQFFGPGTRLTVL.

J is TRBJ1-1 and V is TRBV27; D call uncertain. There are 13 residues in the CDR3. Germline V lookup: CDR1 MNHEY, CDR2 SMNVEV (reference sequence). V dropped 2 bases and J dropped 6 bases, with 10 bases sitting between them. CDR3 region: CASSLARAAEAFF. The CDR3 region has the DNA TGTGCCAGCAGTTTAGCCCGAGCGGCTGAAGCTTTCTTT.

This sequence joins TRBV29-1 and TRBJ1-1, with a possible D match to TRBD1 (6 bases). Germline V gene lookup returns CDR1 SQVTM and CDR2 ANQGSEA. V lost 7 bases and J 11 bases, leaving 14 bases between the germline ends. The CDR3 is 10 amino acids. CDR3: CSDRTEGAFF. CDR3 bases: TGCAGCGATCGGACAGAGGGGGCTTTCTTT.

The rearrangement joins TRBV7-2 to TRBJ2-1; 7 bases map to TRBD2. V lost 5 bases to trimming and J lost 4 bases; unmatched junction nucleotides: 8. CDR3 length equals 15 residues. Per germline, CDR1 SGHTA and CDR2 FQGNSA. This CDR3 is CASSPPGSGYNEQFF. The CDR3 nucleotides read TGTGCCAGCAGCCCCCCCGGTAGCGGGTACAATGAGCAGTTCTTC.

The chain uses TRBV28 and TRBJ1-2; 10 bases match TRBD1. Trimming at V came to 5 bases and at J to 4 bases, leaving 4 bases not matched to a gene. The CDR3 runs to 14 residues. CDR1 is MDHEN, CDR2 SYDVKM, per germline. The CDR3 here is CASSPGQGTYGYTF. The DNA for the CDR3 is TGTGCCAGCAGTCCGGGACAGGGGACCTATGGCTACACCTTC.

The chain links TRBV5-1 to TRBJ1-2; a possible D gene is TRBD1 (6 bases). CDR1 and CDR2 (germline): SGHRS, YFSETQ. V lost 4 bases, J lost 3 bases, and 13 bases lay in between. The CDR3 runs to 14 residues. As DNA, the CDR3 is TGCGCCAGCAGCCGTGGACAGATCTACTATGGCTACACCTTC. As protein: CASSRGQIYYGYTF.

The chain combines TRBV24-1 with TRBJ2-3; D is undetermined. This CDR3 region has 17 residues. Germline V CDR1 and CDR2: KGHDR, SFDVKD. V was clipped by 4 bases and J by 2 bases, with 18 bases between them. The CDR3 DNA follows: TGTGCCACCAGTGACCCGGTGGTCTACTTTTTCACAGATACGCAGTATTTT. It encodes CATSDPVVYFFTDTQYF.

V gene TRBV29-1 combines with J gene TRBJ2-2; 7 bases are shared with TRBD1. The CDR3 covers 14 residues. CDR1 and CDR2 (germline): SQVTM, ANQGSEA. V lost 7 bases, J lost 5 bases, and 10 bases stayed unmatched. CDR3 loop: CSAGDSEPTGELFF. The CDR3 DNA follows: TGCAGCGCTGGGGACAGCGAGCCGACCGGGGAGCTGTTTTTT.

The rearrangement uses TRBV6-1 and TRBJ1-2; 7 nucleotides agree with TRBD1. CDR3 size: 15 residues. The V gene end was trimmed by 1 base and the J gene end by 0 bases; junction bases not matched to a gene: 2. Germline V gives CDR1 MNHNS, CDR2 SASEGT. The CDR3, as DNA: TGTGCCAGCAGTGAAGTCGACAGGGCTAACTATGGCTACACCTTC. It codes for CASSEVDRANYGYTF.